This T cell receptor beta chain stems from a study of T cell responses to AZD1222 COVID-19 vaccine. Details on this clone: Its specificity is unknown.

CDR3 length: 16 residues. CDR1 and CDR2 from the germline V gene are SGHTA and FQGNSA. The V segment lost 4 bases and the J segment 3 bases; nucleotides outside the gene matches: 3. The method was immunoSEQ multiplex PCR; TCRdb's version includes in-frame clones alone and lacks a portion of them. The profile covers 150,000 to 200,000 clones, with nearly 95% appearing a single time and about 2.3% taken by the ten largest. Study-wide points: Samples come after the peak T cell response, not at day 14. Donors in the cohort were predominantly white British and more often female, and clonal diversity was possibly underestimated.

The chain joins TRBV7-2 to TRBJ1-6; 10 nucleotides line up with TRBD1. The sample was peripheral blood, taken on day 0 of AZD1222 vaccination. The receptor was isolated from an adult in good health. CDR3 sequence: CASSYRTGGYNSPLHF. The CDR3 DNA reads TGTGCCAGCAGCTACCGGACAGGGGGCTATAATTCACCCCTCCACTTT.